This T cell receptor beta chain derives from a study of cytomegalovirus exposure and HLA in healthy donors. Whole-study results and caveats: Sequencing depth roughly uniform across donors was assumed in presence/absence analyses. Many donors shared some public TCRs, even though most TCR sequences were rare.

Details on this clone: The antigen remains undetermined.

Primers included in the PCR were 60 Vbeta and 13 Jbeta primers. Generated by immunoSEQ multiplex PCR, the TCRdb table keeps only in-frame clones and is missing some. The sample carries fewer than 250,000 clones, about four fifths recorded once. Healthy donors of bone marrow made up the group. The CDR3 loop spans 15 amino acids. Germline CDR1 GTSNPN, CDR2 SVGIG (reference sequence). The ends lost 5 bases at V and 6 bases at J; junction bases unmatched: 14. The chain has TRBV30 and TRBJ2-7, with 9 bases aligning to TRBD1. Sequencing was performed on PBMCs. The source is a male donor in good health and CMV-seropositive. Here the CDR3 reads CAWSPGTGFTREQYF. CDR3 nucleotides: TGTGCCTGGTCCCCGGGGACAGGGTTCACCCGCGAGCAGTACTTC.